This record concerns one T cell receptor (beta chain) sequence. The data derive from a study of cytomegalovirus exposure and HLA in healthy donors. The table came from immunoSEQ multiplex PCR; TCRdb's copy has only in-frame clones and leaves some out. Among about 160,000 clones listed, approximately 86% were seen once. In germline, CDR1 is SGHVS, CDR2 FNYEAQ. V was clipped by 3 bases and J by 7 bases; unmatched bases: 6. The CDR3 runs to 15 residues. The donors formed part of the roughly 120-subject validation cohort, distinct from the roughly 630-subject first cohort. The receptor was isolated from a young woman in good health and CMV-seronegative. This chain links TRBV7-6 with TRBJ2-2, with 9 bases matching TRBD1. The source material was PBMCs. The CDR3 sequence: CASSFSGTGYGELFF. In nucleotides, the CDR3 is TGTGCCAGCAGCTTCTCCGGGACAGGGTACGGGGAGCTGTTTTTT.